A selection of T cell receptor beta chains follows, all from one sample in a study of OX40 agonist ivuxolimab in advanced cancers. Clones were read by immunoSEQ multiplex PCR, and TCRdb kept only the in-frame ones, dropping some. The data contain more than 55,000 clones, approximately 90% of them seen just once; the ten biggest clones take up roughly 8%. This sample comprised CD4+ or CD8+ T cells sorted from blood, obtained in a trial of the OX40 agonist ivuxolimab. Receptor source: an adult with an advanced solid tumor such as melanoma, head and neck, liver or kidney cancer. Each CDR3 is given with its conserved first and last residue. D genes are given only for firm matches. Size tells how often a clone was seen (once, few, many) or the class of an expanded clone, and some rows leave it out.

V gene: TRBV18
clone size: NA
D gene: NA
J gene: TRBJ2-7
CDR3 DNA: TGTGCCAGCTCACGGAATGGGGGCGAGCAGTACTTC
CDR3 protein: CASSRNGGEQYF

V gene: TRBV5-6
clone size: NA
D gene: TRBD1
J gene: TRBJ1-5
CDR3 DNA: TGTGCCAGCAGCGGGGACAGGGCTAGTCAGCCCCAGCATTTT
CDR3 protein: CASSGDRASQPQHF

V gene: TRBV2
clone size: NA
D gene: NA
J gene: TRBJ2-3
CDR3 DNA: TGTGCCAGCAGTGCCAACACAGATACGCAGTATTTT
CDR3 protein: CASSANTDTQYF

V gene: TRBV6-1
clone size: NA
D gene: TRBD1
J gene: TRBJ1-6
CDR3 DNA: TGTGCCAGCAGTGGTCCCCAGGGGGCTGTCTCACCCCTCCACTTT
CDR3 protein: CASSGPQGAVSPLHF

V gene: TRBV20-1
clone size: NA
D gene: NA
J gene: TRBJ1-1
CDR3 DNA: TGCAGTGCTAGAGAGACAGACGAAGCTTTCTTT
CDR3 protein: CSARETDEAFF

V gene: TRBV11-2
clone size: NA
D gene: TRBD2
J gene: TRBJ2-7
CDR3 DNA: TGTGCCAGCAGCTCCCTAGCGGGCGCATCCTACGAGCAGTACTTC
CDR3 protein: CASSSLAGASYEQYF

V gene: TRBV7-2
clone size: NA
D gene: NA
J gene: TRBJ2-1
CDR3 DNA: TGTGCCAGCAGCTTTGGCAGATACAATGAGCAGTTCTTC
CDR3 protein: CASSFGRYNEQFF

V gene: TRBV20-1
clone size: NA
D gene: TRBD2
J gene: TRBJ2-1
CDR3 DNA: TGCAGTGCCAGGACTAGTAATGAGCAGTTCTTC
CDR3 protein: CSARTSNEQFF

V gene: TRBV30
clone size: NA
D gene: NA
J gene: TRBJ1-3
CDR3 DNA: TGTGCCTACGGGCGGGGGGTCTCTGGAAACACCATATATTTT
CDR3 protein: CAYGRGVSGNTIYF

V gene: TRBV7-2
clone size: few
D gene: NA
J gene: TRBJ1-2
CDR3 DNA: TGTGCCAGCAGTTTGGGACGGCTGTCGACTGGCTACACCTTC
CDR3 protein: CASSLGRLSTGYTF

V gene: TRBV2
clone size: NA
D gene: NA
J gene: TRBJ1-2
CDR3 DNA: TGTGCCAGCAGTGAAAATACGGGGGCACCCTATGGCTACACCTTC
CDR3 protein: CASSENTGAPYGYTF

V gene: TRBV18
clone size: NA
D gene: NA
J gene: TRBJ2-7
CDR3 DNA: TGTGCCAGCTCATCAACGGCGGCGGGACAGTATTCCTACGAGCAGTACTTC
CDR3 protein: CASSSTAAGQYSYEQYF

V gene: TRBV5-4
clone size: NA
D gene: NA
J gene: TRBJ1-6
CDR3 DNA: TGTGCCAGCAGCTCGGGACCGACCGATAATTCACCCCTCCACTTT
CDR3 protein: CASSSGPTDNSPLHF

V gene: TRBV6-6
clone size: once
D gene: NA
J gene: TRBJ1-1
CDR3 DNA: TGTGCCAGCAGTTACCCCGGACGAACTGAAGCTTTCTTT
CDR3 protein: CASSYPGRTEAFF

V gene: TRBV25-1
clone size: NA
D gene: NA
J gene: TRBJ1-2
CDR3 DNA: TGTGCCAGCAGTGAGATCAGCTATGGCTACACCTTC
CDR3 protein: CASSEISYGYTF

V gene: TRBV5-1
clone size: NA
D gene: TRBD1
J gene: TRBJ1-1
CDR3 DNA: TGCGCCAGCAGCTTGATGGACAGGCGTATGAACACTGAAGCTTTCTTT
CDR3 protein: CASSLMDRRMNTEAFF

V gene: TRBV9
clone size: NA
D gene: TRBD1
J gene: TRBJ2-1
CDR3 DNA: TGTGCCAGCAGTCCTGGACAGGGCGACAATGAGCAGTTCTTC
CDR3 protein: CASSPGQGDNEQFF

V gene: TRBV28
clone size: once
D gene: TRBD1
J gene: TRBJ2-5
CDR3 DNA: TGTGCCAGCAGTTACGGACAGGTCGGGAAAGAGACCCAGTACTTC
CDR3 protein: CASSYGQVGKETQYF

V gene: TRBV6-5
clone size: NA
D gene: NA
J gene: TRBJ1-4
CDR3 DNA: TGTGCCAGCAGCCGACGGCTAGGACCAAATGAAAAACTGTTTTTT
CDR3 protein: CASSRRLGPNEKLFF

V gene: TRBV6-4
clone size: once
D gene: NA
J gene: TRBJ2-3
CDR3 DNA: TGTGCCAGCAGTCGGACAGATAGCACAGATACGCAGTATTTT
CDR3 protein: CASSRTDSTDTQYF

V gene: TRBV6-6
clone size: NA
D gene: NA
J gene: TRBJ2-1
CDR3 DNA: TGTGCCAGCAGTAACCGGGACTTATACAATGAGCAGTTCTTC
CDR3 protein: CASSNRDLYNEQFF

V gene: TRBV7-9
clone size: NA
D gene: NA
J gene: TRBJ1-5
CDR3 DNA: TGTGCCAGCAGCTTAGCGCCGGACCATCAGCCCCAGCATTTT
CDR3 protein: CASSLAPDHQPQHF

V gene: TRBV7-8
clone size: NA
D gene: TRBD1
J gene: TRBJ2-7
CDR3 DNA: TGTGCCAGCAGCTACAGGGGGAACTACGAGCAGTACTTC
CDR3 protein: CASSYRGNYEQYF

V gene: TRBV18
clone size: NA
D gene: NA
J gene: TRBJ2-1
CDR3 DNA: TGTGCCAGCTCACCCACCCGAGACAATGAGCAGTTCTTC
CDR3 protein: CASSPTRDNEQFF

V gene: TRBV9
clone size: NA
D gene: NA
J gene: TRBJ1-5
CDR3 DNA: TGTGCCAGCAGCGTAGATGGATTTAGCAATCAGCCCCAGCATTTT
CDR3 protein: CASSVDGFSNQPQHF

V gene: TRBV6-1
clone size: NA
D gene: NA
J gene: TRBJ2-1
CDR3 DNA: TGTGCCAGCCTCCCATCGTCCTCCTACAATGAGCAGTTCTTC
CDR3 protein: CASLPSSSYNEQFF

V gene: TRBV7-8
clone size: once
D gene: NA
J gene: TRBJ2-5
CDR3 DNA: TGTGCCAGCAGCTTAGTCCCGGGCCAACAAGAGACCCAGTACTTC
CDR3 protein: CASSLVPGQQETQYF

V gene: TRBV29-1
clone size: NA
D gene: NA
J gene: TRBJ2-1
CDR3 DNA: TGCAGCGGACTTTCTACCGGACCTCAGTTCTTC
CDR3 protein: CSGLSTGPQFF

V gene: TRBV27
clone size: once
D gene: TRBD1
J gene: TRBJ1-6
CDR3 DNA: TGTGCCAGCAAACTTACAGGGGAGGGTTCACCCCTCCACTTT
CDR3 protein: CASKLTGEGSPLHF

V gene: TRBV5-6
clone size: NA
D gene: TRBD2
J gene: TRBJ2-3
CDR3 DNA: TGTGCCAGCAGCTTCGGTAGCGGGGGAGATACGCAGTATTTT
CDR3 protein: CASSFGSGGDTQYF

V gene: TRBV28
clone size: NA
D gene: TRBD1
J gene: TRBJ1-2
CDR3 DNA: TGTGCCAGCAACCTTCGGACAGGGGCTAACTATGGCTACACCTTC
CDR3 protein: CASNLRTGANYGYTF

V gene: TRBV5-4
clone size: NA
D gene: NA
J gene: TRBJ1-6
CDR3 DNA: TGTGCCAGCAGCTTGGGGATGTCTAACATGGATTCACCCCTCCACTTT
CDR3 protein: CASSLGMSNMDSPLHF

V gene: TRBV4-1
clone size: NA
D gene: NA
J gene: TRBJ1-2
CDR3 DNA: TGCGCCAGCAGCCAACCGCCCGGTAACTATGGCTACACCTTC
CDR3 protein: CASSQPPGNYGYTF

V gene: TRBV5-4
clone size: NA
D gene: NA
J gene: TRBJ2-7
CDR3 DNA: TGTGCCAGCAGCTTGATCGGCACCTACGAGCAGTACTTC
CDR3 protein: CASSLIGTYEQYF

V gene: TRBV11-2
clone size: NA
D gene: NA
J gene: TRBJ2-5
CDR3 DNA: TGTGCCAGCAGCACTTCCCGGACAACGGAGACCCAGTACTTC
CDR3 protein: CASSTSRTTETQYF

V gene: TRBV4-1
clone size: NA
D gene: NA
J gene: TRBJ1-2
CDR3 DNA: TGCGCCAGCAGCCAAGATGTGGCAGGGTCACTCTTCTTTGGCTACACCTTC
CDR3 protein: CASSQDVAGSLFFGYTF

V gene: TRBV15
clone size: NA
D gene: NA
J gene: TRBJ1-3
CDR3 DNA: TGTGCCACCAGCAGAGATCAGGGCAGCCCAAGCTCTGGAAACACCATATATTTT
CDR3 protein: CATSRDQGSPSSGNTIYF

V gene: TRBV5-4
clone size: few
D gene: NA
J gene: TRBJ1-2
CDR3 DNA: TGTGCCAGCAGCCAGGCACAGGGTAAGTCCTATGGCTACACCTTC
CDR3 protein: CASSQAQGKSYGYTF

V gene: TRBV27
clone size: once
D gene: NA
J gene: TRBJ2-3
CDR3 DNA: TGTGCCAGCGTTAGCTGGGGCACAGATACGCAGTATTTT
CDR3 protein: CASVSWGTDTQYF

V gene: TRBV30
clone size: NA
D gene: NA
J gene: TRBJ1-2
CDR3 DNA: TGTGCCTGGAGGAAGGGGACGGATGGCTACACCTTC
CDR3 protein: CAWRKGTDGYTF

V gene: TRBV7-6
clone size: NA
D gene: TRBD1
J gene: TRBJ2-7
CDR3 DNA: TGTGCCAGCAGCCCTAGGACAGGGGTCTACGAGCAGTACTTC
CDR3 protein: CASSPRTGVYEQYF

V gene: TRBV5-4
clone size: NA
D gene: NA
J gene: TRBJ2-7
CDR3 DNA: TGTGCCAGCAGCTTGGACCCATATTACGAGCAGTACTTC
CDR3 protein: CASSLDPYYEQYF